The source of this T cell receptor (beta chain) is a study of cytomegalovirus exposure and HLA in healthy donors (dated by TCRdb to 2016 to 2017). A note on the overall study: An earlier analysis of some 500 of the donors reported roughly 270 Gb of sequence data and 117 million unique TCR beta sequences from 150 million to 200 million T cells. An early release covering roughly 640 HLA-typed donors comprised approximately 290 gigabases of sequencing data and tens of millions of unique TCR sequences. The genetic ancestry cluster associated with self-reported Caucasian donors included 80% to 90% of the roughly 380 genotyped donors. The study was designed to test whether signatures of past pathogen exposure could be identified by cataloging public T cell receptors. The study profiled the T cell repertoires of about 640 subjects by immunosequencing and related them to cytomegalovirus serostatus. Along with the roughly 670-subject first cohort, a separate validation cohort of more than 90 different subjects was used. The study combined high-throughput TCR immunosequencing, statistical association of individual TCRs with disease status, and machine learning to predict cytomegalovirus infection status. In a later analysis, previously published TCR beta repertoires from about 640 donors were re-analyzed and high-resolution HLA genotyping was added so that TCR occurrence patterns could be studied. The later analysis used no new phenotypic data to find candidate immune exposures, relying instead on TCR beta sequences and their occurrence across donors. An earlier analysis of several hundred of the donors applied high-throughput TCR beta sequencing to assess whether each TCR beta V gene segment acted as functional or pseudogenic. Donor age, sex, ethnicity and CMV serostatus were compiled alongside the repertoire data. A later genetic analysis took genome-wide SNP genotypes for about 55% of the 666 donors and used that subset as a discovery cohort. All discovery cohort repertoires had been generated using a single sequencing platform. HLA typing covered class I and class II loci at four-digit resolution. The number of donors typed differed by locus, with roughly 629-640 for A, B, C, DRB1 and DQB1, around 500 for DQA1, approximately 580 for DPA1, and 400 to 490 for DPB1. Several DR-DQ haplotypes were handled as single units for association and clustering because linkage in the cohort was strong. Across 398 genotyped donors of the cohort, an average of about 220,000 unique TCR beta nucleotide sequences per donor were sequenced, and 15% to 20% of those sequences were non-productive.

Only a few counts were recorded for this clone. Which antigen it targets is not known. No much larger clone exists at a distance of one base, and base qualities are not known. The study at large found these results: The study listed over 150 TCR beta chains as associated with cytomegalovirus. Because some donors lacked HLA typing at each locus, the association tests relied only on the typed subset. Immune exposure information for the cohort was limited to CMV serostatus. Broadly in line with IMGT annotations, most TCR beta V segments showed up in productive rearrangements about 90% or about 30% of the time in an earlier analysis of 587 of the donors. Only TCR beta chains were sequenced in this cohort, and the absence of alpha or paired-chain data limited detectable features. A group of highly shared sequence variants was considered likely to be a technical artifact of the sequencing pipeline. Cytomegalovirus status was reported to be diagnosed by the classifier with high specificity and sensitivity in both the original and validation cohorts. It was suggested by the authors that the approach could potentially be generalized to other disease states and immunological phenotypes. Strong co-occurrence of HLA alleles, especially DR and DQ, made assigning TCR associations to individual alleles difficult. A further reported finding was that TCR beta sequences accurately predicted the HLA-A and HLA-B alleles for most subjects in the first cohort. Most CMV-associated TCR beta chains appeared to be HLA-restricted in a later analysis, and the HLA associations seemed to be driven largely by CMV exposure. Sequencing depth was assumed to be roughly uniform across donors in the presence/absence analyses, though that assumption may not hold. In a later analysis, the rate of TCR association differed among HLA loci, with DRB1 alleles having the most associated TCRs and HLA-C alleles having the fewest. In vitro tests confirmed that a few of the cytomegalovirus-associated TCR beta chains recognize cytomegalovirus antigens. According to a later genetic analysis, donors in an Asian-associated ancestry cluster had fewer N-insertions in productive TCRs than the approximately 690-donor mean. At a false discovery rate of 0.05, a later analysis linked 16,951 TCR beta sequences to specific HLA alleles. Most TCR sequences were observed very rarely across donors, whereas some public TCRs were present in many individuals. A later analysis found that HLA-associated TCR beta chains were more clonally expanded and had lower generation probabilities than equally common non-associated chains. A later genetic analysis associated a missense DCLRE1C variant with V-gene and J-gene trimming of TCR beta chains, and an independent cohort replicated the association. Several of the top co-occurrence clusters appeared to be linked to parvovirus B19, influenza, CMV and Epstein-Barr virus, according to a later analysis. Correlated functional status among segregating V segments might reflect linkage disequilibrium, but an unknown experimental factor could not be ruled out. Because counts were too low, 15 to 20 rarely observed V segments, including chromosome 9 orphons, were excluded from the earlier analysis of 587 of the donors.

In total, just over 650 healthy bone marrow donors made up the cohort. Cohort members were all nominally healthy when sampled, although unrecorded immune exposures were likely present. The donor tested CMV seropositive, placing the donor among the roughly 300 seropositive members of the cohort. A peripheral blood sample was provided by each donor, and peripheral blood mononuclear cells were used for TCR beta sequencing. Genomic DNA was extracted from the blood cell samples with the Qiagen DNeasy Blood Extraction Kit. The protocol used for the library was the immunoSEQ multiplex PCR assay. The multiplex PCR relied on a mix of 60 forward primers for TCR Vbeta segments and 13 reverse primers for TCR Jbeta segments. A multiplex PCR assay on genomic DNA amplified the CDR3 region of rearranged TCR beta genes. The amplified TCR beta libraries were sequenced on the Illumina HiSeq System as 87-base-pair reads. The study's processing was this. A later analysis tallied 75 million to 95 million unique TCR beta chains across the 666 repertoires, and about 12 million of those chains were shared by two or more donors. A nearest-neighbor algorithm error-corrected the raw reads and collapsed the reads into unique sequences, merging closely related sequences to remove PCR and sequencing errors. To assign V, D and J gene segments, CDR3 sequences were aligned to IMGT reference sequences. For a sequence to be retained, a match of at least six nucleotides to both a V gene segment and a J gene segment was required. A rearrangement was called productive if the CDR3 had no stop codons and remained in frame with V and J, and every other rearrangement was called non-productive. CDR3 was defined according to IMGT convention as the region running from the second conserved V-encoded cysteine to the conserved J-encoded phenylalanine. In an earlier analysis of just under 600 of the donors, sequences lacking an unambiguous match to a single V gene segment were excluded. An earlier analysis of some 610 of the donors called V segments functional above 56.7% productive rearrangements and segregating when the between-donor standard deviation exceeded 5%. To diagnose cytomegalovirus status from the catalog of TCR beta chain sequences, a statistical classification framework was built. In a later analysis, V and J genes were assigned by comparing TCR nucleotide sequences against IMGT/GENE-DB human TR gene sequences. The TCRdist pipeline was used in a later analysis to assign CDR3 sequences and most-parsimonious VDJ recombination scenarios. In a later analysis, every TCR beta chain was defined by the combination of its CDR3 amino acid sequence and its V-gene family, and reads without a unique V-gene family were dropped. A later analysis removed roughly 590 highly shared, low-generation-probability nucleotide sequences to deal with suspected cross-contamination and a sequencing artifact. A later analysis calculated a clonal expansion index for each public chain from normalized within-repertoire ranks of inferred template counts. In a later analysis, generation probabilities were computed using a VDJ recombination model fitted to out-of-frame rearrangements, and the results were checked against IGoR. In a later analysis, hypergeometric tests were used to score TCR-TCR, TCR-HLA and TCR-CMV co-occurrence, with a repertoire-size bias correction applied to TCR pairs. False discovery rates were estimated in a later analysis by permuting HLA or CMV assignments 20 times. A later analysis grouped co-occurring TCRs with DBSCAN, adding TCRdist sequence similarity when clustering within HLA-allele-positive subsets. Co-occurrence clustering excluded repertoires with fewer than 30,000 or more than 120,000 public chains, plus five with anomalous nucleotide sharing. TCRdb retrieved this table from immuneACCESS and kept in-frame rearrangements only. Not all clones are present; in checked studies, unresolved V genes account for under half, and no reason is known for the remainder. V and J calls and clone size follow that table, whereas D and trimming were derived from the DNA. This sample gives around 170,000 clones in total; roughly 80% of them show up just once. The ten largest clones capture 6.3% of the sample.

The sequenced sample was PBMCs. The TCR comes from a man aged 35 to 55 in good health and CMV-seropositive.

The CDR3 sequence is CASSAGGAKNIQYF. The DNA is TGTGCCAGCAGCGCAGGGGGCGCCAAAAACATTCAGTACTTC. The V and J genes are TRBV13 and TRBJ2-4; TRBD1 lines up with 8 middle nucleotides. The germline V gene (reference sequence) yields PRHDT for CDR1 and FYEKMQ for CDR2. Trimmed from V: 5 bases; trimmed from J: 1 base; junction bases lacking a gene match: 1. The CDR3 starts with the cysteine, ends with the phenylalanine, and has 14 residues. CDR3 DNA only is kept here, 42 bases in frame from base 1. The full variable domain, completed from the reference TRBV13 and TRBJ2-4 proteins outside the CDR3, reads AAGVIQSPRHLIKEKRETATLKCYPIPRHDTVYWYQQGPGQDPQFLISFYEKMQSDKGSIPDRFSAQQFSDYHSELNMSSLELGDSALYFCASSAGGAKNIQYFGAGTRLSVL.